Below are 32 T cell receptor beta chains sequenced from a single sample in a study of T cell repertoires in cytomegalovirus infection. TCRdb re-analysed the reads in MiXCR, keeping a single row per CDR3 protein. The table lists approximately 500,000 distinct CDR3 sequences, 15% to 20% of them singletons. The sample was CD8+ T cells from PBMCs. The receptors stem from a human donor in good health (CMV status not recorded). Some clones in this sample may be carry-over from other donors' samples.

This clonotype was observed a few times. The chain links TRBV4-2 to TRBJ2-3; 7 bases map to TRBD2. V lost 0 bases, J lost 0 bases, and 0 bases stayed unmatched. Germline lookup yields CDR1 LGHNA and CDR2 YNFKEQ. This CDR3 has 15 amino acids. The CDR3: CASSQERGSTDTQYF. CDR3 DNA: TGTGCCAGCAGCCAAGAGCGGGGGAGCACAGATACGCAGTATTTT.

This clonotype was seen ten or more times. This chain joins TRBV7-2 and TRBJ2-7, with 10 bases aligning to TRBD2. Germline assignment: CDR1 SGHTA and CDR2 FQGNSA. J gave up 2 bases and V 4 bases, and 5 bases lay outside the gene matches. The CDR3 contains 15 residues. Here the CDR3 DNA reads TGTGCCAGCAGCTGGGCTAGCGGGAGCACCTACGAGCAGTACTTC. It yields the protein CASSWASGSTYEQYF.

The sample holds a few counts of this clonotype. The rearrangement links TRBV29-1 to TRBJ2-5, with a tentative D call TRBD2 (5 bases). V lost 6 bases and J lost 0, with 11 bases in between. CDR1 and CDR2 from the germline V gene are SQVTM and ANQGSEA. The CDR3 loop spans 13 amino acids. CDR3: CSVPRGYQETQYF. In DNA, the CDR3 is TGCAGCGTCCCGCGAGGGTACCAAGAGACCCAGTACTTC.

This clonotype was recorded a few times. The rearrangement joins TRBV14 to TRBJ2-1; D is possibly TRBD2 (5 bases). This CDR3 comprises 15 residues. Trimming took 0 bases from V and 8 from J, leaving 14 bases between them. Germline CDR1 SGHDN, CDR2 FVKESK. CDR3 in DNA: TGTGCCAGCAGCCAAGATGGTCCTCGAGGGTATGAGCAGTTCTTC. This sequence encodes CASSQDGPRGYEQFF.

V is TRBV27 and J is TRBJ1-5; 8 bases are shared with TRBD1. This CDR3 is built from 15 residues. The germline V gene has CDR1 MNHEY and CDR2 SMNVEV (reference sequence). V dropped 6 bases and J dropped 5; count of bases not matched to a gene: 9. The CDR3 nucleotides read TGTGCCAGCAGCTCTGGACAGGGACGGTATCAGCCCCAGCATTTT. Translation: CASSSGQGRYQPQHF.

The sample holds many counts of this clonotype. The chain is built from TRBV12-3 or TRBV12-4 and TRBJ1-6, with D tentatively TRBD1 (5 bases). V was pared by 6 bases and J by 0 bases, with 9 bases between. This CDR3 is 15 amino acids long. CDR3 DNA: TGTGCCAGCAGCCAGGGAAGCTCCTATAATTCACCCCTCCACTTT. This translates into CASSQGSSYNSPLHF.

Details on this clonotype: As the CDR3 is not closed by the conserved phenylalanine or tryptophan, this likely results from a read error. The chain has TRBV5-6 and TRBJ2-1, with 9 nucleotides matching TRBD1. Germline assignment: CDR1 SGHDT and CDR2 YYEEEE. The CDR3 extends over 15 amino acids. J lost 6 bases, V lost 0 bases, and 4 bases had no gene match. CDR3 sequence (DNA): TGTGCCAGCAGCTTGGGTGGGACAGGGAGCAATGAGCAGTTCTTA. Translation gives CASSLGGTGSNEQFL.

This clonotype was recorded a few times. V usage is TRBV29-1 and J usage is TRBJ2-1; TRBD2 matches at 14 bases. Looked up from germline, CDR1 is SQVTM and CDR2 is ANQGSEA. This CDR3 region has 15 residues. V shed 8 bases and J 6 bases; nucleotides not matched to a gene: 9. CDR3 coding DNA: TGCAGCCTCCGCGGAGGACTAGCGGGAGGCAATGAGCAGTTCTTC. Amino acids: CSLRGGLAGGNEQFF.

The chain joins TRBV2 to TRBJ2-3; a weak D match, TRBD2 (5 bases). The V end was cut by 10 bases, the J end by 4 bases, with 18 bases between. Germline loops: CDR1 SNHLY, CDR2 FYNNEI. This CDR3 spans 14 amino acids. The DNA of the CDR3 is TGTGCCACCCCTTGGGAGCCCATACCAGATACGCAGTATTTT. This sequence encodes CATPWEPIPDTQYF.

V is TRBV20-1 and J is TRBJ2-4; D gene ambiguous. Germline V CDR1 and CDR2: DFQATT, SNEGSKA (reference sequence). Trimming removed 0 bases at V and 2 bases at J, with 14 bases between. The CDR3 has 16 amino acids. In nucleotides, the CDR3 is TGCAGTGCTAGAGATTGGAAGGAAGAGTCCAAAAACATTCAGTACTTC. It yields the protein CSARDWKEESKNIQYF.

The CDR3 DNA follows: TGTGCCAGCAGCCAAGACGTCGGACTAGCGGGAGAGTACGAGCAGTACTTC. This sequence encodes CASSQDVGLAGEYEQYF. V gene TRBV4-2 combines with J gene TRBJ2-7, with 13 bases fitting TRBD2. The CDR3 spans 17 residues. The junction had 6 bases not matched to a gene; V was cut back by 0 bases and J by 4 bases. Germline CDR1 and CDR2: LGHNA and YNFKEQ.

This clonotype appeared many times. The chain combines TRBV11-2 with TRBJ2-3, with D perhaps matching TRBD2 (6 bases). The V end was cut by 0 bases, the J end by 4 bases, with 11 bases between. The CDR3 is made up of 15 amino acids. Germline V lookup: CDR1 SGHAT, CDR2 FQNNGV. The CDR3 DNA follows: TGTGCCAGCAGCTTAGATTGGGGGAGGCCAGATACGCAGTATTTT. This encodes CASSLDWGRPDTQYF.

V and J are TRBV11-2 and TRBJ2-7, with D hard to call. The V end lost 3 bases, the J end lost 5 bases, and 14 bases lay between the germline ends. The CDR3 is made up of 14 amino acids. Germline CDR1 reads SGHAT; CDR2 reads FQNNGV. This CDR3 reads CASSFISAADEQYF. CDR3 DNA: TGTGCCAGCAGCTTTATATCCGCCGCGGACGAGCAGTACTTC. Looking up the rest from reference TRBV11-2 and TRBJ2-7 gives the full variable domain: EAGVAQSPRYKIIEKRQSVAFWCNPISGHATLYWYQQILGQGPKLLIQFQNNGVVDDSQLPKDRFSAERLKGVDSTLKIQPAKLEDSAVYLCASSFISAADEQYFGPGTRLTVT.

The genes are TRBV20-1 and TRBJ1-2, with D possibly matching TRBD1 (5 bases). CDR3 size: 15 residues. Trimming pared 0 bases from V and 0 bases from J, leaving 11 bases between. Germline assignment: CDR1 DFQATT and CDR2 SNEGSKA (reference sequence). CDR3 sequence (DNA): TGCAGTGCTAGAGATGTGTGGGGGGCTAACTATGGCTACACCTTC. It translates to CSARDVWGANYGYTF.

V is TRBV2 and J is TRBJ1-5, with TRBD1 identical over 9 bases. This CDR3 is 16 amino acids long. CDR1 is SNHLY and CDR2 is FYNNEI in the germline V gene. After removal of 4 bases from V and 1 base from J, the junction contained 5 bases not matched to a gene. CDR3 sequence (DNA): TGTGCCAGCAGTGGGGGGACAGGGAAGAGCAATCAGCCCCAGCATTTT. It is translated as CASSGGTGKSNQPQHF.

In its sample, this clonotype was seen a few times. The chain joins TRBV14 to TRBJ1-6, with 8 bases lining up with TRBD1. Germline CDR1 and CDR2: SGHDN and FVKESK. The junction had 5 bases not matched to a gene; V was cut back by 3 bases and J by 7 bases. CDR3 size: 15 residues. This chain's CDR3 is CASSHYGQGNSPLHF. DNA of the CDR3: TGTGCCAGCAGCCATTATGGACAGGGAAATTCACCCCTCCACTTT.

This clonotype was recorded only once. This chain connects TRBV15 to TRBJ2-5; D might be TRBD1 or TRBD2, each matching 5 bases. The CDR3 is 14 amino acids. Trimming took 4 bases from V and 4 from J, leaving 13 bases between them. Germline CDR1 reads LNHNV; CDR2 reads YYDKDF (reference sequence). CDR3 amino acids: CATSNEGFPETQYF. The CDR3 DNA is TGTGCCACCAGCAATGAGGGGTTTCCAGAGACCCAGTACTTC.

This clonotype was seen ten or more times. V gene TRBV12-3 or TRBV12-4 combines with J gene TRBJ2-1; 7 nucleotides agree with TRBD1. After removal of 5 bases from V and 8 bases from J, the junction contained 9 bases not matched to a gene. CDR3 length: 14 amino acids. The CDR3 reads CASSPETGFDEQFF. The CDR3, as DNA: TGTGCCAGCAGTCCCGAGACAGGGTTCGATGAGCAGTTCTTC.

This clonotype was observed many times. The genes are TRBV6-1 and TRBJ2-7; 8 positions match TRBD1. This CDR3 spans 17 amino acids. Germline values: CDR1 MNHNS, CDR2 SASEGT. With V trimmed by 1 base and J by 1 base, 9 bases remained unmatched. This CDR3 is CASSEEAGQVRSYEQYF. CDR3 nucleotide sequence: TGTGCCAGCAGTGAAGAGGCGGGACAGGTCCGTTCCTACGAGCAGTACTTC.

The sample holds many counts of this clonotype. The chain uses TRBV7-3 and TRBJ2-1; D perhaps matches TRBD2 (7 bases). The germline V gene encodes CDR1 SGHTA and CDR2 FQGTGA. CDR3 length: 12 amino acids. The ends were cut back, 4 bases at V and 15 bases at J, with 16 bases in the middle. CDR3 protein: CASSSFGEGVFF. The CDR3 bases are TGTGCCAGCAGCTCCTTTGGGGAGGGGGTGTTCTTC.

This clonotype was picked up a small number of times. This chain joins TRBV2 and TRBJ1-1, with TRBD1 matching 8 bases. V lost 0 bases to trimming and J lost 4 bases; unmatched junction nucleotides: 7. CDR3 length: 16 amino acids. CDR1 is SNHLY, CDR2 FYNNEI, per germline. This CDR3 reads CASSEAPGQGSTEAFF. In DNA form, the CDR3 reads TGTGCCAGCAGTGAAGCACCTGGACAGGGAAGCACTGAAGCTTTCTTT.

This clonotype came up many times. The chain recombines TRBV7-9 with TRBJ2-3; 9 bases agree with TRBD1. The CDR3 is made up of 13 amino acids. Germline V lookup: CDR1 SEHNR, CDR2 FQNEAQ (reference sequence). V lost 8 bases to trimming and J lost 3 bases; unmatched junction nucleotides: 3. The CDR3 here is CASDRGVTDTQYF. Written as DNA, the CDR3 is TGTGCCAGCGACAGGGGGGTAACAGATACGCAGTATTTT.

The chain recombines TRBV5-1 with TRBJ1-6; the match to TRBD1 covers 7 bases. CDR1 SGHRS and CDR2 YFSETQ come from the germline V gene. The CDR3 consists of 14 residues. Losses at the gene ends were 4 bases for V and 10 bases for J; bases not matched to a gene: 8. CDR3 nucleotide sequence: TGCGCCAGCAGCCCAACAGGGGAAAGATCACCCCTCCACTTT. Its protein product is CASSPTGERSPLHF.

In its sample, this clonotype was seen many times. The rearrangement links TRBV6-1 to TRBJ2-5; 7 bases fit TRBD1. Losses at the gene ends were 6 bases for V and 5 bases for J; bases not matched to a gene: 9. CDR1 and CDR2 (germline): MNHNS, SASEGT. The CDR3 totals 14 residues. In DNA form, the CDR3 reads TGTGCCAGCAGGGAACAGGGGTTCGCTGAGACCCAGTACTTC. Protein product: CASREQGFAETQYF.

This clonotype has a count of ten or more. The rearrangement joins TRBV12-3 or TRBV12-4 to TRBJ1-3; D gene ambiguous. The CDR3 is 10 amino acids. The CDR3 sequence is CATRRDTIYF. The CDR3, as DNA: TGTGCTACGAGGAGAGACACCATATATTTT.

This clonotype was observed at least ten times. V gene TRBV7-9 combines with J gene TRBJ2-1; 7 positions match TRBD2. The trim removed 3 bases at V and 3 bases at J, leaving 5 bases unmatched. The germline gives CDR1 SEHNR, CDR2 FQNEAQ (reference sequence). This CDR3 region has 15 residues. The CDR3 DNA reads as TGTGCCAGCAGCTTGTGGCTAGCGGACTACAATGAGCAGTTCTTC. Residues: CASSLWLADYNEQFF.

The chain is built from TRBV24-1 and TRBJ2-1; TRBD2 matches 8 bases. CDR1 is KGHDR and CDR2 is SFDVKD in the germline V gene. The CDR3 covers 15 residues. J lost 8 bases, V lost 5 bases, and 10 bases had no gene match. CDR3 sequence reads: CATSGKAGVRDEQFF. CDR3 sequence (DNA): TGTGCCACCAGTGGGAAAGCGGGAGTGAGAGATGAGCAGTTCTTC.

This clonotype showed up many times. J is TRBJ2-1 and V is TRBV6-1; 8 bases fit TRBD2. The CDR3 has 16 amino acids. From germline, CDR1 is MNHNS and CDR2 SASEGT. V shed 1 base and J 10 bases; nucleotides not matched to a gene: 12. The CDR3 reads CASSEEKIAGYEEQFF. CDR3 nucleotide sequence: TGTGCCAGCAGTGAAGAGAAGATAGCGGGGTACGAGGAGCAGTTCTTC.

The V gene is TRBV20-1, the J gene TRBJ2-1; 12 nucleotides line up with TRBD2. Unmatched junction bases numbered 9, after V lost 2 bases and J lost 7 bases. The CDR3 loop spans 16 amino acids. CDR1 is DFQATT, CDR2 SNEGSKA, per germline (reference sequence). As DNA, the CDR3 is TGCAGTGCTAGACGTGCTCCGGGACTAGCGGGTAATGAGCAGTTCTTC. Its translation is CSARRAPGLAGNEQFF.

The J gene is TRBJ2-7, the V gene TRBV15; D is unresolved. The germline gives CDR1 LNHNV, CDR2 YYDKDF (reference sequence). V lost 8 bases and J 4 bases, leaving 9 bases between the germline ends. CDR3 length equals 11 residues. The CDR3 nucleotides read TGTGCCACCTCCATTGGATACGAGCAGTACTTC. It is translated as CATSIGYEQYF.

There are a few counts of this clonotype. The V call is TRBV12-3 or TRBV12-4, the J call TRBJ2-2, with 7 bases identical to TRBD2. CDR3 length: 15 residues. J lost 5 bases, V lost 4 bases, and 7 bases had no gene match. The CDR3 spells CASSWSGKPTGELFF. For the CDR3, the DNA is TGTGCCAGCAGTTGGAGCGGGAAGCCAACCGGGGAGCTGTTTTTT.

This clonotype was found a few times. V gene TRBV9 combines with J gene TRBJ1-2; D gene uncertain. The CDR3 runs 13 residues. The germline CDR1 and CDR2 sequences are SGDLS and YYNGEE. V gave up 4 bases and J gave up 8 bases, with 15 bases separating them. The CDR3 sequence: CASSPSEGRGYTF. CDR3 in DNA: TGTGCCAGCAGCCCGAGTGAGGGAAGGGGCTACACCTTC.